This entry describes one T cell receptor beta chain. What it binds is unknown. The data were taken from a study of shared clonotypes between healthy human individuals. Study-wide context: Samples came from a couple of female and a few male donors aged 18 to 49.

CDR1 SGHNT and CDR2 YYREEE come from the germline V gene (reference sequence). With V trimmed by 4 bases and J by 3 bases, 3 bases remained unmatched. The CDR3 sequence is 14 residues long. The authors split each subset's genomic DNA evenly across several immunoSEQ plates. Some clones are missing from TCRdb's copy, which holds only in-frame ones; the method was immunoSEQ multiplex PCR. The data hold some 2,500,000 clones, with roughly 93% observed a single time. General study results and limits: Generation probabilities of non-shared clonotypes were lower (relative to those shared by all four donors).

Donors comprised healthy HIV-negative adults lacking recent acute infections or vaccinations. The material sequenced was naive CD4+ T cells from PBMCs. Specified subset: CD45RA+ positively selected. The V gene is TRBV5-4, the J gene TRBJ2-5; 10 bases agree with TRBD2. This clonotype was obtained from a man aged 18 to 29 in good health. Some clones in this sample may be carry-over from other donors' samples. The chain's CDR3 is CASSIAGGKETQYF. DNA of the CDR3: TGTGCCAGCAGCATAGCGGGAGGAAAAGAGACCCAGTACTTC. The whole variable domain, filled in from reference TRBV5-4 and TRBJ2-5, reads ETGVTQSPTHLIKTRGQQVTLRCSSQSGHNTVSWYQQALGQGPQFIFQYYREEENGRGNFPPRFSGLQFPNYSSELNVNALELDDSALYLCASSIAGGKETQYFGPGTRLLVL.